These T cell receptor beta chains were read from a single sample in a study of blood T cell repertoires in COVID-19. TCRdb keeps only in-frame clones here, not all; method: immunoSEQ multiplex PCR. The data hold 70,000 to 95,000 clones, with roughly 92% observed a single time. The sequenced sample was peripheral blood. Every receptor here comes from an older woman with active COVID-19. CDR3s include the opening cysteine and the closing phenylalanine or tryptophan. The D gene is left open where the match is weak. Expanded clones get a size class; other rows say once, few or many, or leave the size out.

length	size	J	V	D	CDR3	DNA
17	NA	TRBJ2-1	TRBV12-5	TRBD2	CASGFSKTSVWDNEQFF	TGTGCTAGTGGTTTTTCTAAGACTAGCGTTTGGGACAATGAGCAGTTCTTC
13	NA	TRBJ1-5	TRBV12-3/TRBV12-4	NA	CASSISGEQPQHF	TGTGCCAGCAGTATCTCAGGGGAACAGCCCCAGCATTTT
15	NA	TRBJ1-1	TRBV19	TRBD1	CASSTRDRANTEAFF	TGTGCCAGTAGTACCCGAGACAGGGCGAACACTGAAGCTTTCTTT
12	NA	TRBJ1-1	TRBV28	NA	CASSLITGYAFF	TGTGCCAGCAGTTTAATAACAGGTTACGCTTTCTTT
13	NA	TRBJ1-1	TRBV30	NA	CAWSPLARTEAFF	TGTGCCTGGAGCCCCTTGGCGCGGACTGAAGCTTTCTTT
13	NA	TRBJ1-1	TRBV29-1	NA	CSVWPGGNTEAFF	TGCAGCGTCTGGCCGGGGGGGAACACTGAAGCTTTCTTT
17	NA	TRBJ2-2	TRBV7-9	NA	CASSSSGGQPNTGELFF	TGTGCCAGCAGCTCTAGCGGCGGACAGCCGAACACCGGGGAGCTGTTTTTT
12	NA	TRBJ2-7	TRBV3-1/TRBV3-2	NA	CASSQGGLEQYF	TGTGCCAGCAGCCAAGGCGGCTTAGAGCAGTACTTC
17	NA	TRBJ1-1	TRBV10-2	TRBD1	CASSAPKAGTGTFEAFF	TGCGCCAGCAGTGCACCTAAAGCCGGGACAGGGACGTTTGAAGCTTTCTTT
16	NA	TRBJ2-3	TRBV27	TRBD2	CASSLWSSGGTDTQYF	TGTGCCAGCAGTTTATGGTCTAGCGGGGGCACAGATACGCAGTATTTT
14	NA	TRBJ1-1	TRBV7-9	NA	CASSFEGTGTEAFF	TGTGCCAGCAGCTTCGAGGGAACTGGGACTGAAGCTTTCTTT
13	NA	TRBJ2-5	TRBV29-1	NA	CSVARTDQETQYF	TGCAGCGTCGCCAGGACAGATCAAGAGACCCAGTACTTC
16	NA	TRBJ2-7	TRBV28	TRBD1	CASSPTGGGSINEQYF	TGTGCCAGCAGTCCGACAGGGGGCGGGAGTATCAACGAGCAGTACTTC
14	NA	TRBJ2-1	TRBV10-2	TRBD2	CASEGTSSVHEQFF	TGCGCCTCTGAGGGGACTAGCTCGGTCCATGAGCAGTTCTTC
15	NA	TRBJ1-5	TRBV4-3	NA	CASSQAGLSNQPQHF	TGCGCCAGCAGCCAAGCAGGTTTGAGCAATCAGCCCCAGCATTTT
13	NA	TRBJ2-5	TRBV7-2	NA	CASSPRTQETQYF	TGTGCCAGCAGCCCCAGGACTCAAGAGACCCAGTACTTC
12	once	TRBJ2-7	TRBV9	TRBD1	CASGQGNYEQYF	TGTGCCAGCGGACAGGGTAACTACGAGCAGTACTTC
13	NA	TRBJ2-7	TRBV6-4	NA	CASTLGHLYEQYF	TGTGCCAGCACCCTAGGACATCTCTACGAGCAGTACTTC
18	NA	TRBJ2-5	TRBV19	TRBD2	CASRKTGLAGGPQETQYF	TGTGCCAGTAGAAAAACGGGACTAGCGGGAGGCCCACAAGAGACCCAGTACTTC
13	once	TRBJ2-5	TRBV7-8	TRBD1	CASSRGRWETQYF	TGTGCCAGCAGCAGGGGGCGATGGGAGACCCAGTACTTC
15	NA	TRBJ2-7	TRBV3-1/TRBV3-2	TRBD2	CASSPPGLALNEQYF	TGTGCCAGCAGCCCTCCGGGACTAGCCCTAAACGAGCAGTACTTC
14	medium-sized	TRBJ2-7	TRBV27	TRBD1	CASSGQGSSYEQYF	TGTGCCAGCAGCGGACAGGGGTCTTCCTACGAGCAGTACTTC
13	NA	TRBJ1-2	TRBV30	TRBD1	CASPDRRDYGYTF	TGTGCCTCCCCGGACAGGAGAGACTATGGCTACACCTTC
12	NA	TRBJ2-7	TRBV30	NA	CAWSIPGGRQYF	TGTGCCTGGAGTATCCCCGGGGGGCGTCAGTACTTC